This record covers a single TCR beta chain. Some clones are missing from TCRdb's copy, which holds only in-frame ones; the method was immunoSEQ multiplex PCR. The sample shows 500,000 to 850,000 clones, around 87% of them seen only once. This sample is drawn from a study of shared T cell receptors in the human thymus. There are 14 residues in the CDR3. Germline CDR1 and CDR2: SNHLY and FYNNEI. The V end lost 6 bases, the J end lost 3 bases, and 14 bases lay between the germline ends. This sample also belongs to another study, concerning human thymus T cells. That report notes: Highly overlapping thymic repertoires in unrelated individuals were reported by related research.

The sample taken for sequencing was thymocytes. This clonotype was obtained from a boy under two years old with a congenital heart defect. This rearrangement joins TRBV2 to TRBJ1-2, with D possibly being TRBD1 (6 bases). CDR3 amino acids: CASSGWGPHYGYTF. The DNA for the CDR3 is TGTGCCAGCAGCGGGTGGGGGCCTCACTATGGCTACACCTTC.